This entry lists 25 T cell receptor beta chains sequenced from one sample in a study of blood T cells in healthy people across ages. Through a sample-barcoded 5' primer and a J-beta primer mix, a second PCR was run for roughly 6 to 12 cycles. TCRdb called the 5' RACE reads again in MiXCR, with one record for every CDR3 protein. The table records approximately 1.5 million distinct CDR3 sequences, about 42% of them present only once. The sample taken for sequencing was blood. These receptors were obtained from a woman younger than 30 in good health.

The sample holds a few counts of this clonotype. V usage is TRBV15 and J usage is TRBJ1-4; D uncertain. Trimming pared 8 bases from V and 7 bases from J, leaving 11 bases between. The CDR3 totals 12 residues. Per germline, CDR1 LNHNV and CDR2 YYDKDF (reference sequence). The CDR3 coding sequence is TGTGCCACCGAGGGAAGTGGTGAAAAACTGTTTTTT. Its protein product is CATEGSGEKLFF.

Only a few counts were recorded for this clonotype. The chain recombines TRBV7-2 with TRBJ2-5; 7 positions match TRBD1. V shed 5 bases, J shed 2 bases, and the junction held 11 bases outside the gene matches. This CDR3 spans 16 amino acids. Germline-derived CDR1 and CDR2 are SGHTA and FQGNSA. The CDR3, as DNA: TGTGCCAGCAGCATAGTGTGGGGGACAGAACAAGAGACCCAGTACTTC. Protein: CASSIVWGTEQETQYF.

The gene calls are TRBV7-9 and TRBJ1-2; D is unclear. The CDR3 runs to 18 residues. CDR1 and CDR2 from the germline V gene are SEHNR and FQNEAQ (reference sequence). V was pared by 5 bases and J by 4 bases, with 26 bases between. This CDR3 reads CASSLNNAGPPRGYGYTF. The CDR3, as DNA: TGTGCCAGCAGCCTCAACAACGCCGGGCCACCTCGCGGCTATGGCTACACCTTC.

V is TRBV10-3 and J is TRBJ2-1, with 10 bases matching TRBD2. This CDR3 has 16 amino acids. V shed 0 bases, J shed 4 bases, and the junction held 3 bases outside the gene matches. Germline CDR1 ENHRY, CDR2 SYGVKD. CDR3 sequence reads: CAISESLAGDYNEQFF. The CDR3 DNA follows: TGTGCCATCAGTGAGTCGCTAGCGGGAGATTACAATGAGCAGTTCTTC.

This clonotype showed up just a few times. V and J are TRBV7-6 and TRBJ2-1; D is unclear. From germline, CDR1 is SGHVS and CDR2 FNYEAQ. V lost 5 bases, J lost 2 bases, and 10 bases lay in between. This CDR3 is built from 14 residues. The CDR3 loop reads CASSAIDAYNEQFF. The CDR3 DNA sequence: TGTGCCAGCAGCGCAATAGATGCCTACAATGAGCAGTTCTTC.

On this clonotype: This may arise from a read error, as a much more abundant clone is one base away. J is TRBJ2-5 and V is TRBV25-1, with D maybe TRBD1 (6 bases). The J call may not be correct, given that the DNA end is closer to TRBJ2-7. This CDR3 has 14 residues. CDR1 and CDR2 (germline): MGHDK, SYGVNS. CDR3 in amino acids: CASIPQGWTDEQYF. The CDR3 bases are TGTGCCAGCATTCCACAGGGATGGACGGACGAGCAGTACTTC.

Turning to this clonotype: This may be a read error, as it is one base from a much larger clone. V is TRBV7-8 and J is TRBJ2-3, with D hard to call. This CDR3 has 12 amino acids. V was clipped by 2 bases and J by 6 bases, with 6 bases between them. The germline V gene encodes CDR1 SGHVS and CDR2 FQNEAQ. Here the CDR3 reads CASSLRWDTQYF. For the CDR3, the DNA is TGTGCCAGCAGCTTACGGTGGGATACGCAGTATTTT.

The chain couples TRBV20-1 to TRBJ2-5; D possibly corresponds to TRBD2 (7 bases). Germline CDR1 and CDR2: DFQATT and SNEGSKA (reference sequence). Trimming left V 6 bases short and J 11 bases short, with 34 bases between. The CDR3 is 17 amino acids. The CDR3 loop is CSAKERGGVLVINEQYF. In DNA, the CDR3 is TGCAGTGCAAAAGAGAGGGGGGGCGTTCTTGTGATCAATGAGCAGTACTTC.

The rearrangement uses TRBV18 and TRBJ1-1; D uncertain. The CDR3 contains 11 residues. Looked up from germline, CDR1 is KGHSH and CDR2 is LQKENI. Trimming cost V 2 bases and J 10 bases, with 8 bases left between them. The CDR3 DNA sequence: TGTGCCAGCTCACCAGGGAAGGCAGCTTTCTTT. Protein: CASSPGKAAFF.

This clonotype was seen only once. A much larger clone lies one base from this, so it may be a read error. The chain has TRBV7-2 and TRBJ1-2, with D perhaps TRBD1 (6 bases). V lost 5 bases to trimming and J lost 4 bases, with 17 bases between them. CDR3 length: 15 amino acids. Germline CDR1 reads SGHTA; CDR2 reads FQGNSA. The chain's CDR3 is CASSVTQGSSYGYTF. Here the CDR3 DNA reads TGTGCCAGCAGCGTGACTCAGGGGTCTAGCTATGGCTACACCTTC. The whole variable domain, filled in from reference TRBV7-2 and TRBJ1-2, reads GAGVSQSPSNKVTEKGKDVELRCDPISGHTALYWYRQSLGQGLEFLIYFQGNSAPDKSGLPSDRFSAERTGGSVSTLTIQRTQQEDSAVYLCASSVTQGSSYGYTFGSGTRLTVV.

The chain combines TRBV14 with TRBJ2-3; 10 nucleotides align to TRBD2. After removal of 2 bases from V and 0 bases from J, the junction contained 8 bases not matched to a gene. The CDR3 is 18 amino acids. In germline, CDR1 is SGHDN, CDR2 FVKESK. The CDR3 DNA reads TGTGCCAGCAGCCAAAGATTGGGACTAGCGATAAGCACAGATACGCAGTATTTT. The encoded protein is CASSQRLGLAISTDTQYF.

The sample holds a few counts of this clonotype. This rearrangement joins TRBV6-1 to TRBJ2-2, with D perhaps TRBD2 (7 bases). The CDR3 totals 17 residues. From germline, CDR1 is MNHNS and CDR2 SASEGT. Trimming left V 2 bases short and J 4 bases short, with 17 bases between. The CDR3 region is CASSELRGGKVTGELFF. CDR3 coding DNA: TGTGCCAGCAGTGAACTGAGGGGGGGTAAGGTCACCGGGGAGCTGTTTTTT.

This rearrangement joins TRBV11-3 to TRBJ2-1; 7 positions match TRBD1. J was trimmed by 2 bases and V by 1 base; bases with no gene match: 8. The CDR3 length is 17 residues. Germline loops: CDR1 SGHNT, CDR2 YENEEA. The CDR3 is CASSLGRTGATYNEQFF. The CDR3 DNA follows: TGTGCCAGCAGCTTAGGACGGACAGGTGCTACCTACAATGAGCAGTTCTTC.

A note on this clonotype: One end of the junction is discordant with germline, which a read error may explain. J is TRBJ2-6 and V is TRBV3-1, with a weak D call TRBD2 (5 bases). CDR3 size: 16 residues. Looked up from germline, CDR1 is LGHDT and CDR2 is YNNKEL (reference sequence). CDR3 bases: TGTGCCTGCAGCGCCCTAGAGGGTTCTGGGGCCAACGTCCTGACTTTC. As protein: CACSALEGSGANVLTF.

This clonotype was counted a few times. The rearrangement uses TRBV7-9 and TRBJ2-6, with TRBD2 as a possible D gene (6 bases). Trimming took 5 bases from V and 0 from J, leaving 17 bases between them. In germline, CDR1 is SEHNR, CDR2 FQNEAQ (reference sequence). This CDR3 contains 18 residues. CDR3 loop: CASSPWGGSDSGANVLTF. The CDR3 DNA sequence: TGTGCCAGCAGCCCCTGGGGAGGATCCGACTCTGGGGCCAACGTCCTGACTTTC.

The V and J genes are TRBV20-1 and TRBJ2-1; TRBD2 matches at 15 bases. CDR3 size: 16 residues. Germline loops: CDR1 DFQATT, CDR2 SNEGSKA (reference sequence). Trimming took 6 bases from V and 6 from J; bases not matched to a gene: 9. CDR3 nucleotide sequence: TGCAGTGCGAAGAGGACTAGCGGGAGGGTCCCCAATGAGCAGTTCTTC. It codes for CSAKRTSGRVPNEQFF.

The chain has TRBV25-1 and TRBJ2-7, with 8 bases aligning to TRBD2. This CDR3 has 19 residues. The germline V gene has CDR1 MGHDK and CDR2 SYGVNS. V shed 4 bases and J 7 bases; nucleotides not matched to a gene: 24. The CDR3 spells CASSVPSDGAGVVYNEQYF. The CDR3 DNA follows: TGTGCCAGCAGTGTCCCCAGCGATGGAGCGGGAGTGGTCTACAATGAGCAGTACTTC.

The chain links TRBV27 to TRBJ2-7; D call uncertain. V was shortened by 0 bases and J by 2 bases, with 8 bases between the two germline ends. The germline gives CDR1 MNHEY, CDR2 SMNVEV (reference sequence). This CDR3 spans 14 amino acids. The DNA for the CDR3 is TGTGCCAGCAGTTTATCCGTGGGCCCCTACGAGCAGTACTTC. Translating gives CASSLSVGPYEQYF.

This clonotype was seen many times. This chain uses TRBV20-1 with TRBJ1-1, with a possible D match to TRBD1 (5 bases). The germline gives CDR1 DFQATT, CDR2 SNEGSKA (reference sequence). This CDR3 region has 14 residues. V lost 2 bases and J 1 base, leaving 11 bases between the germline ends. CDR3 in amino acids: CSARYGTANTEAFF. For the CDR3, the DNA is TGCAGTGCTAGATACGGGACGGCGAACACTGAAGCTTTCTTT.

The gene calls are TRBV29-1 and TRBJ2-1; D uncertain. V was cut by 7 bases and J by 7 bases, with 14 bases left in between. Germline V gene sequence: CDR1 SQVTM, CDR2 ANQGSEA. CDR3 length: 12 amino acids. CDR3 sequence reads: CSASFTGNEQFF. The CDR3, as DNA: TGCAGCGCCTCATTCACTGGGAATGAGCAGTTCTTC.

J is TRBJ2-5 and V is TRBV14; D might be TRBD2 (6 bases). Germline CDR1 and CDR2: SGHDN and FVKESK. The CDR3 totals 16 residues. V gave up 0 bases and J gave up 5 bases, with 16 bases separating them. Here the CDR3 reads CASSQEIADGQETQYF. The CDR3 bases are TGTGCCAGCAGCCAAGAGATAGCGGATGGGCAGGAGACCCAGTACTTC.

This clonotype was detected only once. V gene TRBV3-1 combines with J gene TRBJ1-1, with unresolved D. This CDR3 has 14 amino acids. The germline V gene encodes CDR1 LGHDT and CDR2 YNNKEL (reference sequence). Trimming stripped 0 bases from V and 6 bases from J, with 11 bases between. The CDR3 bases are TGTGCCAGCAGCCAAGACTCCGGGCGGGCTGAAGCTTTCTTT. Amino acids: CASSQDSGRAEAFF.

V usage is TRBV4-3 and J usage is TRBJ2-1; D is possibly TRBD1 or TRBD2 (5 bases each). With 0 bases removed from V and 2 bases from J, the gap between germline ends came to 8 bases. This CDR3 is 15 amino acids long. Germline V gene data show CDR1 as LGHNA and CDR2 as YSLEER. The CDR3 loop is CASSQDPGPYNEQFF. CDR3 sequence (DNA): TGCGCCAGCAGCCAAGATCCGGGGCCCTACAATGAGCAGTTCTTC.

The V call is TRBV9, the J call TRBJ2-7; D tentatively reads TRBD1 or TRBD2 (5 bases each). Deletions cut 3 bases from V and 3 bases from J, with 10 bases between. CDR1 is SGDLS and CDR2 is YYNGEE in the germline V gene. The CDR3 runs to 13 residues. The CDR3: CASSGGMGYEQYF. CDR3 DNA sequence: TGTGCCAGCAGCGGGGGGATGGGCTACGAGCAGTACTTC.

This chain joins TRBV12-3 or TRBV12-4 and TRBJ2-7; 8 bases are shared with TRBD2. Trimming cost V 4 bases and J 3 bases; bases outside gene matches: 8. The CDR3 length is 15 residues. In DNA, the CDR3 is TGTGCCAGCAGTTCGTTGACTAGCGATATCTACGAGCAGTACTTC. It codes for CASSSLTSDIYEQYF.